This TCR beta chain was identified in a study of blood T cell repertoires in COVID-19. CDR1 and CDR2 from the germline V gene are MDHEN and SYDVKM. The V end lost 4 bases, the J end lost 5 bases, and 11 bases lay between the germline ends. This CDR3 has 13 amino acids. Clones were read by immunoSEQ multiplex PCR, and TCRdb kept only the in-frame ones, dropping some. The repertoire holds just over 250,000 clones, with around four fifths as singletons. The sequenced material came from PBMCs or T cells enriched from blood (not recorded which). This rearrangement joins TRBV28 to TRBJ1-1; perhaps TRBD1 as D (6 bases). This TCR was sampled from a man younger than 45 with acute COVID-19. The CDR3 loop reads CASSYTGSTEAFF. The CDR3 DNA sequence: TGTGCCAGCAGTTACACAGGGAGTACTGAAGCTTTCTTT.